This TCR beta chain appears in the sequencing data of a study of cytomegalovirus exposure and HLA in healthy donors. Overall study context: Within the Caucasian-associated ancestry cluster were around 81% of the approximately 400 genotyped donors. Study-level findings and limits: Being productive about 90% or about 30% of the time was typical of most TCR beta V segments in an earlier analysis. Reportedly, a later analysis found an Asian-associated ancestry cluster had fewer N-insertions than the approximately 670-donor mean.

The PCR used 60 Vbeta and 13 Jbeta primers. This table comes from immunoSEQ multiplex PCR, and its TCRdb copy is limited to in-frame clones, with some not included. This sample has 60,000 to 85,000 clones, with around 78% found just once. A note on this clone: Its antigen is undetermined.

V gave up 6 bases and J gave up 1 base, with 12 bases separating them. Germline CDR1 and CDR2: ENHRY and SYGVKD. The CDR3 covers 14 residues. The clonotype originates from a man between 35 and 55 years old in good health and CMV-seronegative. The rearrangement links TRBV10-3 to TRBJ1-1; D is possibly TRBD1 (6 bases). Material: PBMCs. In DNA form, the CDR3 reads TGTGCCATCAGACCAGGGGTCACGAACACTGAAGCTTTCTTT. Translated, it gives CAIRPGVTNTEAFF.